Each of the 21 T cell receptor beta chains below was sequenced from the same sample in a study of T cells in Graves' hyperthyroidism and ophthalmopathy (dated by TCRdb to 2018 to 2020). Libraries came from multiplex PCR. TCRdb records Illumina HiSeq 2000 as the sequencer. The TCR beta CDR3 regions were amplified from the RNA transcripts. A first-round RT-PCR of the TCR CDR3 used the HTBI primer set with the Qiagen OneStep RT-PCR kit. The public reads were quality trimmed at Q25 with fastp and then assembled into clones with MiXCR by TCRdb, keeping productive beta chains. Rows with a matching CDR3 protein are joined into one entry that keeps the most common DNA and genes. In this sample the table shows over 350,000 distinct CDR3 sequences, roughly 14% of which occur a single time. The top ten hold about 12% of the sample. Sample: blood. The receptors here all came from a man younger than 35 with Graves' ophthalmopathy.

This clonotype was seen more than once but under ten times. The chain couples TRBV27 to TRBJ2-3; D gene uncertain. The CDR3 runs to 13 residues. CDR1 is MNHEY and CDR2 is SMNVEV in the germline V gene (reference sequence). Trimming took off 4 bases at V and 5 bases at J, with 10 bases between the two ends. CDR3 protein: CASSYPIGDTQYF. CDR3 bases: TGTGCCAGCAGTTACCCGATTGGAGATACGCAGTATTTT.

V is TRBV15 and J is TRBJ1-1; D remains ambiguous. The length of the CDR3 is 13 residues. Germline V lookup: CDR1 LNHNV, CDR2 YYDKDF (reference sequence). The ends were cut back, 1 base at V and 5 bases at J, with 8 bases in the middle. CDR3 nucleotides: TGTGCCACCAGCAGAGGTCCCGCAACTGAAGCTTTCTTT. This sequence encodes CATSRGPATEAFF.

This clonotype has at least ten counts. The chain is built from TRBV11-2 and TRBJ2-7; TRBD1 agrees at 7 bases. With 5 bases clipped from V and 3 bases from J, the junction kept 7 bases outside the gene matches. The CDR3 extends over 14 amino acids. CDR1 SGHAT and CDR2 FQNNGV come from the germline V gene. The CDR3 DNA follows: TGTGCCAGCAGCCGACCCAACAGGGGCTACGAGCAGTACTTC. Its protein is CASSRPNRGYEQYF.

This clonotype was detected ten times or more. The CDR3 sequence is CSVPRDGDSGANVLTF. CDR3 nucleotide sequence: TGCAGCGTGCCGCGGGACGGAGACTCTGGGGCCAACGTCCTGACTTTC. The chain employs TRBV29-1 and TRBJ2-6; perhaps TRBD2 as D (6 bases). Germline assignment: CDR1 SQVTM and CDR2 ANQGSEA. The CDR3 is 16 residues long. V shed 6 bases and J shed 0 bases, with 15 bases lying between them.

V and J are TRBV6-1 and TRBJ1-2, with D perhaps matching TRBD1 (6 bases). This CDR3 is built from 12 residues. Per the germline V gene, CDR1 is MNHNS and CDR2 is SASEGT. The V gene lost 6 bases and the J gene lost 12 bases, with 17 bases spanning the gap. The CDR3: CASRVTGSKDTF. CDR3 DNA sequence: TGTGCCAGCAGAGTAACAGGGAGCAAGGACACCTTC.

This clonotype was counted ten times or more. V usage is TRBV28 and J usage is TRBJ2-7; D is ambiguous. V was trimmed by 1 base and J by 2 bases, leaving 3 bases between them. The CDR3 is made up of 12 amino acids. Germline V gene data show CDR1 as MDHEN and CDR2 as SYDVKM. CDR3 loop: CASSLFPYEQYF. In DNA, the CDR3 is TGTGCCAGCAGTTTATTCCCCTACGAGCAGTACTTC.

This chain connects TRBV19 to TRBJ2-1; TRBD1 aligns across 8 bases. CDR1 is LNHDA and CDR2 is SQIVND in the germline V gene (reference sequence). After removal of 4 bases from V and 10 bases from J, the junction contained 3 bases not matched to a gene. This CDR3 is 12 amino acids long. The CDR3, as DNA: TGTGCCAGTAGTACAGGGGGCCGAGAGCAGTTCTTC. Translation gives CASSTGGREQFF.

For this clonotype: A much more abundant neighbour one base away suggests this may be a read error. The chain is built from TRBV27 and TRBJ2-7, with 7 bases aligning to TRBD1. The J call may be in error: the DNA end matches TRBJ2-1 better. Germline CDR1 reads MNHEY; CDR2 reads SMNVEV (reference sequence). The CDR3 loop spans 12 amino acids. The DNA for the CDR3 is TGTGCCAGCAGAAGACAGGGAAACGAGCAGTTCTTC. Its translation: CASRRQGNEQFF.

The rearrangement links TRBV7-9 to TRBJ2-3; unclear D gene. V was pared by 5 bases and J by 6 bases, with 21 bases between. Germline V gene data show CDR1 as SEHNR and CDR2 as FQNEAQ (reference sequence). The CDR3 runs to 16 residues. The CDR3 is CASSRNTGNPRDTQYF. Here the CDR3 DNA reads TGTGCCAGCAGCCGAAATACCGGAAATCCCAGGGATACGCAGTATTTT.

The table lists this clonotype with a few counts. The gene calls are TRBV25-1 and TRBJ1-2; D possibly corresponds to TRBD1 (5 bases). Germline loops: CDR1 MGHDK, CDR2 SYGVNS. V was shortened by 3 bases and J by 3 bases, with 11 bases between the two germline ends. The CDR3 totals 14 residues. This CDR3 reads CASSDGGLDYGYTF. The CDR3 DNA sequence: TGTGCCAGCAGTGACGGGGGTCTAGACTATGGCTACACCTTC.

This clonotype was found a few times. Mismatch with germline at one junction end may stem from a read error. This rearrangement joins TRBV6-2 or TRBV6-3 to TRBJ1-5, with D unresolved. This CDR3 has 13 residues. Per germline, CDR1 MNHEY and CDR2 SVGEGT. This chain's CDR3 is CAGSYGPRGPQHF. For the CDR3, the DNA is TGTGCCGGCAGTTATGGTCCGCGAGGGCCCCAGCATTTT.

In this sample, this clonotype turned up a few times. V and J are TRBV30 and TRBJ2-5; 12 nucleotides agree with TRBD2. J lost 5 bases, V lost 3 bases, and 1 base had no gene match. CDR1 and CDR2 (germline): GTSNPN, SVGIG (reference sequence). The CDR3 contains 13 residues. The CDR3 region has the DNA TGTGCCTGGAGCCTAGCGGGAGGGGAGACCCAGTACTTC. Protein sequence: CAWSLAGGETQYF.

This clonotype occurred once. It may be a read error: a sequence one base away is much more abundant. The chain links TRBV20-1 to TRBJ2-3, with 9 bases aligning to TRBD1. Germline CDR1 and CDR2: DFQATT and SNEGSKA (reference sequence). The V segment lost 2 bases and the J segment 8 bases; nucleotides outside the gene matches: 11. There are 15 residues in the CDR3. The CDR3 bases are TGCAGTGCTAGACCAAGACAGGGGGGATACGGTACGCAGTATTTT. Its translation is CSARPRQGGYGTQYF.

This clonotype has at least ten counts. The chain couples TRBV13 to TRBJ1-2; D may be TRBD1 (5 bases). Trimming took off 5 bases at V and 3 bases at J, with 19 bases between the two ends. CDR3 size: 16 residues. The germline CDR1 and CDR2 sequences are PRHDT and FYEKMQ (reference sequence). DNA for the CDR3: TGTGCCAGCAGCCACGGGGGACTGGGGACTCACTATGGCTACACCTTC. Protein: CASSHGGLGTHYGYTF.

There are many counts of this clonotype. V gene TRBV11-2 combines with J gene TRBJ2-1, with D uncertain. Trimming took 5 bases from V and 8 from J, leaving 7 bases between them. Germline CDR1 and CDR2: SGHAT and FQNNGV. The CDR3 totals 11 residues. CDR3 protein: CASSTSHEQFF. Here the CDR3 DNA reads TGTGCCAGCAGCACCAGCCATGAGCAGTTCTTC.

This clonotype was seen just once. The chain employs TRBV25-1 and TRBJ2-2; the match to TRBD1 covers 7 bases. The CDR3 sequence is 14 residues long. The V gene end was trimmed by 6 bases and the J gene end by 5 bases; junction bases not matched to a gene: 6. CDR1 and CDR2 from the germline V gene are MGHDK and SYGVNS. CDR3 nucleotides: TGTGCCAGCAGCCTGACAGGGAGTACCGGGGAGCTGTTTTTT. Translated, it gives CASSLTGSTGELFF.

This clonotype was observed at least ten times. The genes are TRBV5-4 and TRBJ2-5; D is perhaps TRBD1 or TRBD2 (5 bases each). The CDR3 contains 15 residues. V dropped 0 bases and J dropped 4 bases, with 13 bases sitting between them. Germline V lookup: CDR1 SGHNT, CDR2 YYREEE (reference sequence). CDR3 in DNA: TGTGCCAGCAGCTTGGCCTTGGGGGAAGGAGAGACCCAGTACTTC. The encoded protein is CASSLALGEGETQYF.

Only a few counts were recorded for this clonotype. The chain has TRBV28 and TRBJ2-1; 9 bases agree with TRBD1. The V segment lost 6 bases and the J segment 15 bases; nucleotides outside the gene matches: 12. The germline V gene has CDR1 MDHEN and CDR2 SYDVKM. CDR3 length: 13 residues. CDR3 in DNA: TGTGCCAGCAGCCCGGGACAGGGTACCCGTCTGTTCTTC. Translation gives CASSPGQGTRLFF. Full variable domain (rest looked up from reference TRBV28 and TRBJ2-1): DVKVTQSSRYLVKRTGEKVFLECVQDMDHENMFWYRQDPGLGLRLIYFSYDVKMKEKGDIPEGYSVSREKKERFSLILESASTNQTSMYLCASSPGQGTRLFFGPGTRLTVL.

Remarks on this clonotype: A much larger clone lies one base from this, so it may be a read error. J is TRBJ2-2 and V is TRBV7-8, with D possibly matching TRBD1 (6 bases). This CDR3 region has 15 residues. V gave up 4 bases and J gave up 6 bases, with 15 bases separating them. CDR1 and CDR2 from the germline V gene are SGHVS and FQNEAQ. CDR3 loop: CASSSQGTHAGELFF. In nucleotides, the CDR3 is TGTGCCAGCAGCTCCCAGGGGACACACGCCGGGGAGCTGTTTTTT.

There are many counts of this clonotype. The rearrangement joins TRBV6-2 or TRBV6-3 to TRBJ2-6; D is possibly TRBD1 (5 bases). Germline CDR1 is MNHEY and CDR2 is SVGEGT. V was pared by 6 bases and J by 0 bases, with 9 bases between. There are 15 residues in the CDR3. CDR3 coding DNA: TGTGCCAGCAGACGCACAGGCTCTGGGGCCAACGTCCTGACTTTC. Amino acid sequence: CASRRTGSGANVLTF.

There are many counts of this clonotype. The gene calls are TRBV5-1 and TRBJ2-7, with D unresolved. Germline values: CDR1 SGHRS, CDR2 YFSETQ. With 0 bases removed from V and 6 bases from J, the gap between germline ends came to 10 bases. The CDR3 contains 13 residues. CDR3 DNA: TGCGCCAGCAGCTTGGTGGCGCGGACCGAGCAGTACTTC. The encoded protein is CASSLVARTEQYF.